Each of the 24 T cell receptor beta chains below was sequenced from the same sample in a study of blood T cell repertoires in COVID-19. The assay was immunoSEQ multiplex PCR, and TCRdb's table has in-frame clones only and misses some. The table has fewer than 250,000 clones, about 83% seen once. Sequenced material: peripheral blood. These receptors originate from a woman between 50 and 59 years old with acute or convalescent COVID-19.

The genes are TRBV19 and TRBJ2-3; 8 bases align to TRBD2. Trimming removed 5 bases from V and 4 bases from J; junction bases left unmatched: 5. The V gene's germline CDR1 is LNHDA and CDR2 SQIVND (reference sequence). CDR3 size: 14 residues. CDR3 DNA sequence: TGTGCCAGTAGTCCGGGAGGGACCCCAGATACGCAGTATTTT. Protein: CASSPGGTPDTQYF.

V is TRBV19 and J is TRBJ2-5, with TRBD1 identical over 12 bases. Germline CDR1 LNHDA, CDR2 SQIVND (reference sequence). Unmatched junction bases numbered 7, after V lost 4 bases and J lost 4 bases. The CDR3 length is 16 residues. The CDR3 bases are TGTGCCAGTAGTAACCCCGGGACAGGGGGCCGAGAGACCCAGTACTTC. Its protein product is CASSNPGTGGRETQYF.

This clone was counted once. The chain employs TRBV28 and TRBJ1-2, with 8 bases identical to TRBD1. The CDR3 totals 14 residues. J gave up 9 bases and V 8 bases, and 14 bases lay outside the gene matches. CDR1 MDHEN and CDR2 SYDVKM come from the germline V gene. The CDR3 DNA reads as TGTGCCAGCCTCAAATCCGGGGCAGGGGGCAGCTACACCTTC. As protein: CASLKSGAGGSYTF.

This chain connects TRBV7-2 to TRBJ2-3, with 7 bases matching TRBD2. CDR1 is SGHTA, CDR2 FQGNSA, per germline. V was pared by 4 bases and J by 5 bases, with 15 bases of the junction left unmatched. The CDR3 spans 17 residues. The CDR3 DNA is TGTGCCAGCAGCTCCCCCTCGGCGGGAGCGCCCTTAGATACGCAGTATTTT. It encodes CASSSPSAGAPLDTQYF. The whole variable domain, filled in from reference TRBV7-2 and TRBJ2-3, reads GAGVSQSPSNKVTEKGKDVELRCDPISGHTALYWYRQSLGQGLEFLIYFQGNSAPDKSGLPSDRFSAERTGGSVSTLTIQRTQQEDSAVYLCASSSPSAGAPLDTQYFGPGTRLTVL.

DNA of the CDR3: TGTGCCAGCTCCTCTGCGGCCCAGGGCACTGAAGCTTTCTTT. Its protein product is CASSSAAQGTEAFF. The chain uses TRBV18 and TRBJ1-1, with D tentatively TRBD1 (5 bases). Germline V lookup: CDR1 KGHSH, CDR2 LQKENI. This CDR3 comprises 14 residues. Trimming left V 6 bases short and J 4 bases short, with 15 bases between.

This clone was counted a single time. The junction differs from germline at one of its ends, possibly a read error. The chain combines TRBV6-5 with TRBJ1-2; maybe TRBD1 (6 bases). This CDR3 region has 12 residues. In germline, CDR1 is MNHEY, CDR2 SVGAGI. CDR3 protein: CASRDSNNGYTF. CDR3 in DNA: TGTGCCAGCAGGGACAGTAACAATGGCTACACCTTC.

CDR3 bases: TGTGCCAGCAGCTTACCGGACAGGAGTTCACCCCTCCACTTT. This encodes CASSLPDRSSPLHF. V usage is TRBV5-6 and J usage is TRBJ1-6, with 7 bases fitting TRBD1. CDR3 size: 14 residues. V shed 2 bases, J shed 9 bases, and the junction held 5 bases outside the gene matches. Germline V gene lookup returns CDR1 SGHDT and CDR2 YYEEEE.

The genes are TRBV5-1 and TRBJ2-6; D is unclear. The CDR3 is 15 amino acids. Germline V gives CDR1 SGHRS, CDR2 YFSETQ. V dropped 3 bases and J dropped 0 bases, with 7 bases sitting between them. The CDR3, as DNA: TGCGCCAGCAGCTCCCGGTTCTCTGGGGCCAACGTCCTGACTTTC. It is translated as CASSSRFSGANVLTF.

The chain is built from TRBV4-2 and TRBJ2-7; 11 bases are shared with TRBD2. This CDR3 spans 19 amino acids. V was clipped by 0 bases and J by 1 base; unmatched bases: 11. Looked up from germline, CDR1 is LGHNA and CDR2 is YNFKEQ. The CDR3 loop reads CASSQEELAGAILSYEQYF. CDR3 DNA sequence: TGTGCCAGCAGCCAAGAGGAACTAGCGGGAGCCATTCTTTCCTACGAGCAGTACTTC.

The rearrangement links TRBV7-2 to TRBJ1-6; D might be TRBD1 (5 bases). Germline V lookup: CDR1 SGHTA, CDR2 FQGNSA. Trimming stripped 1 base from V and 6 bases from J, with 10 bases between. The CDR3 contains 15 residues. CDR3 coding DNA: TGTGCCAGCAGCTTAGAGGGCAGGGCTAATTCACCCCTCCACTTT. Its protein product is CASSLEGRANSPLHF.

This clone was observed a single time. This chain connects TRBV7-3 to TRBJ2-3; D unresolved. This CDR3 spans 15 amino acids. The V gene's germline CDR1 is SGHTA and CDR2 FQGTGA. Between the trimmed V and J ends, which lost 4 bases and 5 bases, there was a span of 16 bases. CDR3 residues: CASSYAYGGGDTQYF. The CDR3, as DNA: TGTGCCAGCAGCTATGCCTATGGCGGCGGAGATACGCAGTATTTT.

This clone has just a few counts. CDR3 sequence reads: CASSKMGHSGTSYEQYF. The CDR3 DNA is TGTGCCAGCAGCAAAATGGGCCATAGCGGGACCTCCTACGAGCAGTACTTC. The genes are TRBV21-1 and TRBJ2-7; whether TRBD2, the table's D call, matches the DNA was not checked. TRBV21-1 is a known pseudogene. The CDR3 extends over 17 amino acids.

The gene calls are TRBV12-3 or TRBV12-4 and TRBJ2-2; no firm D call. The CDR3 runs 12 residues. V lost 5 bases and J lost 9, with 10 bases in between. The CDR3 DNA reads as TGTGCCAGCAGTCCACAGAATAGGGAGCTGTTTTTT. Translation gives CASSPQNRELFF.

This sequence joins TRBV9 and TRBJ2-5; D might be TRBD2 (6 bases). The CDR3 contains 14 residues. Trimming pared 4 bases from V and 5 bases from J, leaving 15 bases between. Germline CDR1 is SGDLS and CDR2 is YYNGEE. The CDR3, as DNA: TGTGCCAGCAGCTTTAGAGGGAGGTCGGAGACCCAGTACTTC. Its protein product is CASSFRGRSETQYF.

This chain uses TRBV3-1 (or the pseudogene TRBV3-2) with TRBJ1-1; 10 bases match TRBD1. V lost 1 base and J lost 11; bases outside the gene matches: 4. The CDR3 totals 13 residues. Germline loops: CDR1 LGHDT, CDR2 YNNKEL (reference sequence). The CDR3 DNA sequence: TGTGCCAGCAGCCAAGCTAGGACAGGGGGGGCTTTCTTT. It codes for CASSQARTGGAFF.

Here the CDR3 reads CSANTGSGPTEAFF. The CDR3 nucleotides are TGCAGCGCTAACACAGGGTCAGGTCCCACTGAAGCTTTCTTT. J is TRBJ1-1 and V is TRBV29-1, with D maybe TRBD1 (6 bases). The CDR3 is 14 amino acids. The ends were cut back, 7 bases at V and 4 bases at J, with 19 bases in the middle. The germline V gene has CDR1 SQVTM and CDR2 ANQGSEA.

The rearrangement links TRBV6-5 to TRBJ2-7, with 12 nucleotides matching TRBD1. The CDR3 sequence is 15 residues long. Germline V gene data show CDR1 as MNHEY and CDR2 as SVGAGI. Trimming took 5 bases from V and 6 from J; bases not matched to a gene: 8. The CDR3: CASSHPGQGAPEQYF. CDR3 DNA sequence: TGTGCCAGCAGTCACCCGGGACAGGGGGCGCCCGAGCAGTACTTC.

The chain links TRBV6-2 or TRBV6-3 to TRBJ2-1, with 9 bases lining up with TRBD2. The germline gives CDR1 MNHEY, CDR2 SVGEGT. The V segment lost 5 bases and the J segment 15 bases; nucleotides outside the gene matches: 2. This CDR3 contains 10 residues. For the CDR3, the DNA is TGTGCCAGCAGTAGCGGGAGGACGTTCTTC. Its protein product is CASSSGRTFF.

The V and J genes are TRBV24-1 and TRBJ1-2, with TRBD1 matching 8 bases. J was trimmed by 4 bases and V by 3 bases; bases with no gene match: 21. CDR1 and CDR2 from the germline V gene are KGHDR and SFDVKD. The CDR3 is 20 amino acids. DNA of the CDR3: TGTGCCACCAGTGATCTCGCCCCCCAAACCGGGACAGGAAACTTCTATGGCTACACCTTC. It encodes CATSDLAPQTGTGNFYGYTF.

The rearrangement uses TRBV29-1 and TRBJ1-1; no clear D gene. The germline V gene has CDR1 SQVTM and CDR2 ANQGSEA. Deletions cut 4 bases from V and 0 bases from J, with 9 bases between. The length of the CDR3 is 13 residues. The CDR3 bases are TGCAGCGTTGGGTCTCTAGTGAACACTGAAGCTTTCTTT. It specifies CSVGSLVNTEAFF.

Only a few counts were recorded for this clone. This chain connects TRBV28 to TRBJ2-3, with a weak D call TRBD1 (6 bases). The CDR3 contains 16 residues. Germline lookup yields CDR1 MDHEN and CDR2 SYDVKM. Trimming stripped 2 bases from V and 5 bases from J, with 17 bases between. The CDR3 protein is CASSLVDSKREDTQYF. Here the CDR3 DNA reads TGTGCCAGCAGTTTAGTGGACAGTAAGAGAGAAGATACGCAGTATTTT.

The rearrangement joins TRBV21-1 to TRBJ2-3; TRBD1 reflects the table's D call only, with no check against the DNA. TRBV21-1 has pseudogene status. This CDR3 has 16 amino acids. CDR3 sequence reads: CASSKSRDRDGDTQYF. The DNA for the CDR3 is TGTGCCAGCAGCAAATCCCGGGACAGGGACGGAGATACGCAGTATTTT.

V is TRBV18 and J is TRBJ2-1; D possibly corresponds to TRBD2 (5 bases). The CDR3 runs to 15 residues. The germline V gene has CDR1 KGHSH and CDR2 LQKENI. Trimming took off 3 bases at V and 8 bases at J, with 17 bases between the two ends. CDR3 sequence: CASSPRGLDIHEQFF. The CDR3 bases are TGTGCCAGCTCACCGAGAGGACTCGATATCCATGAGCAGTTCTTC.

The genes are TRBV28 and TRBJ2-3; 14 bases line up with TRBD2. The V gene's germline CDR1 is MDHEN and CDR2 SYDVKM. The CDR3 spans 18 residues. Trimming removed 5 bases from V and 1 base from J; junction bases left unmatched: 8. The DNA of the CDR3 is TGTGCCAGCAGTCCGGGACTAGCGGGAGTTGTGGGCACAGATACGCAGTATTTT. Translation gives CASSPGLAGVVGTDTQYF.